This T cell receptor (beta chain) derives from a study of blood T cell repertoires in COVID-19. Study information: Acute and convalescent COVID-19 specimens originated in the United States, Italy and Spain. PBMCs, B-cell-depleted T cells, or T cells provided the cDNA or gDNA that made up the material.

In the original analysis: Researchers report that nucleated cell counts were estimated from reference gene primer amplification. This table comes from immunoSEQ multiplex PCR, and its TCRdb copy is limited to in-frame clones, with some not included. D and trimming were read from the DNA, whereas the V and J calls and clone size are those reported in that table. The table shows some 52,000 clones, with around 84% occurring only once. The CDR3 is 15 amino acids. Looked up from germline, CDR1 is SQVTM and CDR2 is ANQGSEA. With 3 bases removed from V and 2 bases from J, the gap between germline ends came to 16 bases.

The sequenced material came from peripheral blood. This chain connects TRBV29-1 to TRBJ2-5; weak D call: TRBD1 (5 bases). The TCR originated in a human donor in a cohort sampled during active COVID-19. The CDR3 region is CSVERQYPSQETQYF. The CDR3, as DNA: TGCAGCGTTGAGCGACAGTATCCTTCACAAGAGACCCAGTACTTC.